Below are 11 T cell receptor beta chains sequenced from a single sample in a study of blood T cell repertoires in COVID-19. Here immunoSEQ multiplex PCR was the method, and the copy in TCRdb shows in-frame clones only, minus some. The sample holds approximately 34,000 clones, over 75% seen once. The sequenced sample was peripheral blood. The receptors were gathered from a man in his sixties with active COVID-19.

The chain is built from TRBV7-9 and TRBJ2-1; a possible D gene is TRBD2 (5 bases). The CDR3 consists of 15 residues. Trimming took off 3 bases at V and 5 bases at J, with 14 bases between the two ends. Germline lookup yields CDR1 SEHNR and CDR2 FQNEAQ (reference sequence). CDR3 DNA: TGTGCCAGCAGCTTGGGGAGCAATCGGAACAATGAGCAGTTCTTC. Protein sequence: CASSLGSNRNNEQFF.

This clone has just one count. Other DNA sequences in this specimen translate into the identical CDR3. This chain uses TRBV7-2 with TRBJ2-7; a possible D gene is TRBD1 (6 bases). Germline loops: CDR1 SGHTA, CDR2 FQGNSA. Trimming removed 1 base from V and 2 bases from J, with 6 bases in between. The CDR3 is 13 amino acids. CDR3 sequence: CASSLGGPYEQYF. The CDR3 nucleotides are TGTGCCAGCAGCTTAGGGGGGCCCTACGAGCAGTACTTC.

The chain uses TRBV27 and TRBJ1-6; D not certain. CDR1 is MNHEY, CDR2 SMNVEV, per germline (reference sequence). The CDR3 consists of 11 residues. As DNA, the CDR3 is TGTGCTACCGGCCGGGAGGGACCCCTCCACTTT. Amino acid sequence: CATGREGPLHF.

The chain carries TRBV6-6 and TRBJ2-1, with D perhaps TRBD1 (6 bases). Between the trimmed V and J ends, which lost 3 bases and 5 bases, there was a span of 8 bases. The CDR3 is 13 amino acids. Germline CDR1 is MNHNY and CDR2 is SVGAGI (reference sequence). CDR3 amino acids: CASSYRGNNEQFF. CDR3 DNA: TGTGCCAGCAGTTATAGGGGGAACAATGAGCAGTTCTTC.

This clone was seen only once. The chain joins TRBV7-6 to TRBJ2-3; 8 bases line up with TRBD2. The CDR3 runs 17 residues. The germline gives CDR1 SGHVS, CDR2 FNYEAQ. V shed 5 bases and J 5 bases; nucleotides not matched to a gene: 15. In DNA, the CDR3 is TGTGCCAGCAGCAACGGGGGAGTAGCGGGAAATCGAGATACGCAGTATTTT. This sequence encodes CASSNGGVAGNRDTQYF.

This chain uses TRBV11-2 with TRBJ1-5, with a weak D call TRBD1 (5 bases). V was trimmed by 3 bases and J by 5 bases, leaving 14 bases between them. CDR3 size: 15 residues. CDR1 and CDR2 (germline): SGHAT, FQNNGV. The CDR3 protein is CASSLESGGHQPQHF. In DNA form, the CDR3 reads TGTGCCAGCAGCTTGGAAAGCGGGGGTCATCAGCCCCAGCATTTT. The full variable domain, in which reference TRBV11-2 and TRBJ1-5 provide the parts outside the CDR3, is EAGVAQSPRYKIIEKRQSVAFWCNPISGHATLYWYQQILGQGPKLLIQFQNNGVVDDSQLPKDRFSAERLKGVDSTLKIQPAKLEDSAVYLCASSLESGGHQPQHFGDGTRLSIL.

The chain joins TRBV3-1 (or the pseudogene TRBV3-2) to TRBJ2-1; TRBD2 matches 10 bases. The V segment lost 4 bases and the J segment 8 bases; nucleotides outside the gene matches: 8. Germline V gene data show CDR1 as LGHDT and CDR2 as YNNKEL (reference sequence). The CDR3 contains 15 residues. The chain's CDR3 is CASSRIAGGRYEQFF. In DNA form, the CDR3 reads TGTGCCAGCAGCCGAATAGCGGGGGGCCGGTATGAGCAGTTCTTC.

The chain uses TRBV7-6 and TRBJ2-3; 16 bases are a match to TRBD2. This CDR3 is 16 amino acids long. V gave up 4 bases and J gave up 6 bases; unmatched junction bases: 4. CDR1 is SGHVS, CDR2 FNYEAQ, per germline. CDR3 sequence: CASSSGLAGGQDTQYF. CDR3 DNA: TGTGCCAGCAGCTCGGGACTAGCGGGGGGGCAGGATACGCAGTATTTT.

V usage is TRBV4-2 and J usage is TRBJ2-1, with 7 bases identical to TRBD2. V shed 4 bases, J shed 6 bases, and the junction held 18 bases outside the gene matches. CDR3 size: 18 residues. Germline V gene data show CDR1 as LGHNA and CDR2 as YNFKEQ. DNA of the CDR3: TGTGCCAGCAGCCCCAGCGGGGCTAGCGCACCGTCGAGCAATGAGCAGTTCTTC. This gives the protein CASSPSGASAPSSNEQFF.

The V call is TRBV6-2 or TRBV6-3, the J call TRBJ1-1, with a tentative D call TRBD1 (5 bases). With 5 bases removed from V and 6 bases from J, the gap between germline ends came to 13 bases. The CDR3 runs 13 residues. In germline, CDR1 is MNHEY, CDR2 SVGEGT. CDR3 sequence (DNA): TGTGCCAGCAGTATAGGTAGGGGTTCTGAAGCTTTCTTT. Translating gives CASSIGRGSEAFF.

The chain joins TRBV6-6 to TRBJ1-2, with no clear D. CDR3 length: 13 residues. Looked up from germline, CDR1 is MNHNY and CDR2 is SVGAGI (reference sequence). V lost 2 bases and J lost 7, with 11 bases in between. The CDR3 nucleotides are TGTGCCAGCAGTTACGACAAGACCGCTGGCTACACCTTC. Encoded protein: CASSYDKTAGYTF.